A single sample gave rise to the 11 T cell receptor beta chains below, sequenced in a study of response to subunit inactivated influenza vaccine. TCRdb ran MiXCR on the RT-PCR reads and lists one entry per CDR3 protein. The table lists approximately 530,000 distinct CDR3 sequences, 7.5% to 8.5% of them singletons. Sequenced here: PBMCs from blood, sampled roughly 24 months after vaccination. These receptor sequences come from a man between 50 and 69 years old who received an inactivated influenza vaccine.

This clonotype has just a few counts. This chain connects TRBV5-1 to TRBJ2-7, with TRBD2 matching over 14 bases. Germline trimming cut 1 base from V and 6 bases from J; bases unmatched to any gene: 6. This CDR3 comprises 16 residues. Germline V gives CDR1 SGHRS, CDR2 YFSETQ. In nucleotides, the CDR3 is TGCGCCAGCAGCTTGTCAGGACTAGCGGGGGGCGTCGAGCAGTACTTC. Encoded protein: CASSLSGLAGGVEQYF.

This clonotype occurred a few times. Here the CDR3 DNA reads TGTGCCAGCAGCTCAGCGGGGGGGCCCGGGGAGACCCAGTACTTC. Translation: CASSSAGGPGETQYF. V and J are TRBV4-2 and TRBJ2-5; 10 nucleotides match TRBD2. This CDR3 contains 15 residues. V lost 5 bases and J lost 5; bases outside the gene matches: 8. The germline V gene has CDR1 LGHNA and CDR2 YNFKEQ.

This clonotype occurred many times. The rearrangement joins TRBV2 to TRBJ2-1; 9 bases match TRBD2. This CDR3 is 15 amino acids long. CDR1 SNHLY and CDR2 FYNNEI come from the germline V gene. Trimming cost V 4 bases and J 5 bases; bases outside gene matches: 6. The CDR3 loop reads CASSGVAGVNNEQFF. CDR3 DNA: TGTGCCAGCAGTGGGGTAGCGGGAGTGAACAATGAGCAGTTCTTC. The complete variable domain, with remaining parts taken from reference TRBV2 and TRBJ2-1, reads EPEVTQTPSHQVTQMGQEVILRCVPISNHLYFYWYRQILGQKVEFLVSFYNNEISEKSEIFDDQFSVERPDGSNFTLKIRSTKLEDSAMYFCASSGVAGVNNEQFFGPGTRLTVL.

For this clonotype: A much larger clone differs from this one at a single base, so this may be a read error. The gene calls are TRBV24-1 and TRBJ1-2; a weak D match, TRBD1 (5 bases). With 8 bases removed from V and 6 bases from J, the gap between germline ends came to 12 bases. This CDR3 region has 12 residues. CDR1 KGHDR and CDR2 SFDVKD come from the germline V gene. The CDR3 loop reads CATTERDHGYTF. The CDR3 DNA is TGTGCCACCACTGAGCGGGACCATGGCTACACCTTC.

This clonotype was seen ten or more times. V usage is TRBV29-1 and J usage is TRBJ2-1; 9 nucleotides agree with TRBD2. V was pared by 3 bases and J by 1 base, with 10 bases of the junction left unmatched. The CDR3 consists of 17 residues. CDR1 is SQVTM and CDR2 is ANQGSEA in the germline V gene. The CDR3 DNA reads TGCAGCGTTGAGACCCCACCGCGGGGGGGGTCCTACAATGAGCAGTTCTTC. This encodes CSVETPPRGGSYNEQFF.

The chain couples TRBV4-2 to TRBJ2-3; the match to TRBD2 covers 8 bases. This CDR3 comprises 17 residues. V lost 0 bases and J lost 0; bases outside the gene matches: 5. Germline lookup yields CDR1 LGHNA and CDR2 YNFKEQ. CDR3 loop: CASSQENAGGSTDTQYF. In DNA, the CDR3 is TGTGCCAGCAGCCAAGAGAATGCGGGGGGCAGCACAGATACGCAGTATTTT.

This chain connects TRBV7-2 to TRBJ1-1; TRBD1 matches at 8 bases. The J segment lost 1 base and the V segment lost 5 bases, leaving 3 bases of the junction unmatched. The CDR3 is made up of 14 amino acids. Germline loops: CDR1 SGHTA, CDR2 FQGNSA. CDR3 sequence: CASSRGQGNTEAFF. The CDR3 bases are TGTGCCAGCAGCAGAGGACAGGGGAACACTGAAGCTTTCTTT.

This clonotype was found many times. The rearrangement uses TRBV7-8 and TRBJ1-6; D not certain. This CDR3 region has 14 residues. The V end was cut by 5 bases, the J end by 5 bases, with 10 bases between. Looked up from germline, CDR1 is SGHVS and CDR2 is FQNEAQ. The DNA for the CDR3 is TGTGCCAGCAGCGAGCAAGCCAATAATTCACCCCTCCACTTT. Translated: CASSEQANNSPLHF.

This clonotype was seen a handful of times. The chain couples TRBV24-1 to TRBJ2-1; 12 bases line up with TRBD2. The V segment lost 4 bases and the J segment 9 bases; nucleotides outside the gene matches: 6. CDR1 is KGHDR, CDR2 SFDVKD, per germline. The CDR3 length is 15 residues. This chain's CDR3 is CATSDPSGGAAEQFF. Written as DNA, the CDR3 is TGTGCCACCAGTGACCCTAGCGGGGGGGCCGCTGAGCAGTTCTTC.

This clonotype was seen a few times. The rearrangement joins TRBV3-1 to TRBJ2-7, with 10 bases matching TRBD2. The ends lost 1 base at V and 0 bases at J; junction bases unmatched: 6. Looked up from germline, CDR1 is LGHDT and CDR2 is YNNKEL (reference sequence). The CDR3 has 17 amino acids. The CDR3 region is CASSQGLLAGNSYEQYF. CDR3 bases: TGTGCCAGCAGCCAAGGTTTACTAGCGGGGAACTCCTACGAGCAGTACTTC.

This clonotype was detected ten times or more. The gene calls are TRBV13 and TRBJ2-1, with D unresolved. The CDR3 totals 13 residues. The V and J ends lost 3 bases and 3 bases respectively, with 6 bases between them. Germline lookup yields CDR1 PRHDT and CDR2 FYEKMQ (reference sequence). The CDR3 nucleotides are TGTGCCAGCAGCTTCGCCAGCTACAATGAGCAGTTCTTC. Protein sequence: CASSFASYNEQFF.